Below, 26 T cell receptor beta chains from the same sample are listed, as sequenced in a study of tumor-infiltrating lymphocytes in primary liver carcinoma. Out of unsorted whole blood came the blood RNA, and germline DNA was extracted as well. TCR beta cDNA was reverse-transcribed from 500 ng of total RNA. The reaction used a constant-region primer and ProtoScript II reverse transcriptase. Three rounds of nested multiplex PCR with slightly modified ARM-PCR produced TCR beta libraries. TRBV1-TRBV30 forward primers paired with a C-beta reverse primer drove the first two PCR rounds, 10 cycles each. Each CDR3 protein is one row after TCRdb ran MiXCR on the multiplex PCR reads. Here the sample spans 200,000 or so distinct CDR3 sequences, 65% being singletons. Sequenced: peripheral blood. These receptors all stem from a woman aged 55 to 70 with primary liver carcinoma and hepatitis B virus infection.

The chain combines TRBV4-1 with TRBJ1-1, with no clear D. The CDR3 loop spans 12 amino acids. Trimming took off 0 bases at V and 8 bases at J, with 7 bases between the two ends. Germline values: CDR1 MGHRA, CDR2 YSYEKL. As DNA, the CDR3 is TGCGCCAGCAGCCAAGACGAGGCAGAAGCTTTCTTT. Its protein product is CASSQDEAEAFF.

With respect to this clonotype: A much bigger clone sits one base away, suggesting this may be a read error. A read error is likely, as this CDR3 ends without the conserved phenylalanine or tryptophan. V usage is TRBV4-1 and J usage is TRBJ2-7; the match to TRBD2 covers 7 bases. V shed 0 bases and J 2 bases; nucleotides not matched to a gene: 4. Germline CDR1 reads MGHRA; CDR2 reads YSYEKL. The CDR3 length is 15 residues. CDR3 nucleotide sequence: TGCGCCAGCAGCCAAGATGGGAGGGCTCCCTACGAGCAGTACTTA. Its translation is CASSQDGRAPYEQYL.

About this clonotype: One end of the junction fails to match germline, which may point to a read error. The chain recombines TRBV29-1 with TRBJ2-1; 8 positions agree with TRBD2. The CDR3 is 14 residues long. The germline CDR1 and CDR2 sequences are SQVTM and ANQGSEA. The CDR3 bases are TGCAGCGGGACCGGGACTAGGTCCTACATTGAGCAGTTCTTC. Its protein product is CSGTGTRSYIEQFF.

The V gene is TRBV6-1, the J gene TRBJ2-4, with 9 nucleotides matching TRBD2. The CDR3 is 20 residues long. The V gene end was trimmed by 2 bases and the J gene end by 0 bases; junction bases not matched to a gene: 14. The germline V gene has CDR1 MNHNS and CDR2 SASEGT. The CDR3: CASSELGPAGGPIAKNIQYF. The CDR3 region has the DNA TGTGCCAGCAGTGAACTGGGACCAGCGGGAGGTCCTATAGCCAAAAACATTCAGTACTTC.

The chain employs TRBV29-1 and TRBJ1-1; D is unresolved. Germline V gene lookup returns CDR1 SQVTM and CDR2 ANQGSEA. The CDR3 runs 12 residues. Trimming removed 5 bases at V and 6 bases at J, with 13 bases between. The CDR3 nucleotides read TGCAGCGTTATCGCATCCAACGCTGAAGCTTTCTTT. This sequence encodes CSVIASNAEAFF.

The chain employs TRBV11-3 and TRBJ2-7; 12 bases match TRBD1. The CDR3 contains 15 residues. Germline V gives CDR1 SGHNT, CDR2 YENEEA. CDR3 sequence (DNA): TGTACCAACAGCCCAGGGACAGGGGGCAACTACGAGCAGTACTTC. The encoded protein is CTNSPGTGGNYEQYF.

This clonotype has only one observation. A much larger clone is a single base away; this may be a read error. The chain carries TRBV14 and TRBJ2-5; the D gene could be TRBD1 or TRBD2 (5 bases each). The CDR3 contains 14 residues. V gave up 4 bases and J gave up 5 bases, with 14 bases separating them. Per germline, CDR1 SGHDN and CDR2 FVKESK. The CDR3 region is CASSPLGVRETQYF. The CDR3 bases are TGTGCCAGCAGCCCCCTGGGGGTTCGGGAGACCCAGTACTTC. The variable domain in full, completed from reference TRBV14 and TRBJ2-5, reads EAGVTQFPSHSVIEKGQTVTLRCDPISGHDNLYWYRRVMGKEIKFLLHFVKESKQDESGMPNNRFLAERTGGTYSTLKVQPAELEDSGVYFCASSPLGVRETQYFGPGTRLLVL.

Comment on this clonotype: This may be a read error, as it is one base from a much larger clone. The rearrangement joins TRBV6-2 or TRBV6-3 to TRBJ1-1; unclear D gene. Germline CDR1 is MNHEY and CDR2 is SVGEGT. The CDR3 covers 13 residues. DNA of the CDR3: TGTACCAGCTTCTACGGGAGGGCCACTGAAGCTTTCTTT. Translated, it gives CTSFYGRATEAFF.

This sequence joins TRBV10-2 and TRBJ2-5, with D perhaps TRBD1 (6 bases). V lost 7 bases, J lost 5 bases, and 17 bases lay in between. CDR1 and CDR2 from the germline V gene are WSHSY and SAAADI. The CDR3 extends over 14 amino acids. DNA for the CDR3: TGCGCCAGCAACACAGGGAGCGCTGGGGAGACCCAGTACTTC. Protein product: CASNTGSAGETQYF.

Remarks on this clonotype: This is likely a read error, given that the CDR3 carries no conserved phenylalanine or tryptophan at its end. V and J are TRBV5-6 and TRBJ2-1; D call uncertain. Trimming stripped 4 bases from V and 4 bases from J, with 9 bases between. CDR3 size: 13 residues. The germline V gene encodes CDR1 SGHDT and CDR2 YYEEEE. The CDR3 DNA reads TGTGCCAGCAGCCTGGATGTGTACAATGAGCAGTTCATC. It translates to CASSLDVYNEQFI.

This clonotype has more than one count but fewer than ten. The chain is built from TRBV6-6 and TRBJ1-1, with 9 bases lining up with TRBD1. V lost 6 bases and J lost 8; bases outside the gene matches: 13. Germline CDR1 reads MNHNY; CDR2 reads SVGAGI (reference sequence). The CDR3 runs to 15 residues. The CDR3 DNA reads TGTGCCAGCAGGGAACGGGACAGGGTATTCCCCGAAGCTTTCTTT. Translation: CASRERDRVFPEAFF.

About this clonotype itself: One base away lies a much larger clone, so this may be a sequencing read error. The V and J genes are TRBV10-3 and TRBJ1-1; maybe TRBD1 (6 bases). V lost 4 bases and J 6 bases, leaving 21 bases between the germline ends. The CDR3 runs to 16 residues. Germline V CDR1 and CDR2: ENHRY, SYGVKD. Written as DNA, the CDR3 is TGTGCCATCAGTGGGTCCCCGGGGGCGGGCGACTCTGAAGCTTTCTTT. This translates into CAISGSPGAGDSEAFF.

On this clonotype itself: Compared with germline, one end of the junction differs, possibly owing to a read error. The chain has TRBV5-1 and TRBJ1-2; D ambiguous. The CDR3 totals 15 residues. The germline V gene has CDR1 SGHRS and CDR2 YFSETQ. The CDR3 sequence is CASNLVPESNYGYTF. The CDR3 DNA reads as TGCGCCAGCAACTTGGTGCCAGAATCTAACTATGGCTACACCTTC.

As to this clonotype: Its ends do not fully match the called genes, so a read error is possible. This chain uses TRBV7-3 with TRBJ2-3; the match to TRBD2 covers 7 bases. The germline V gene encodes CDR1 SGHTA and CDR2 FQGTGA. The length of the CDR3 is 14 residues. Here the CDR3 reads CASKSGATTDMQYF. The CDR3, as DNA: TGTGCCAGCAAGAGCGGGGCAACCACAGATATGCAGTATTTT.

About this clonotype: A junction end diverges from the germline sequence, so it may reflect a read error. The chain is built from TRBV11-2 and TRBJ2-5; 7 bases map to TRBD1. Germline V gene data show CDR1 as SGHAT and CDR2 as FQNNGV. This CDR3 is built from 15 residues. The CDR3 DNA reads TGTGCCAGCAACATACCAGGACAGGTGGAAGAGACTCAGTACTTC. It yields the protein CASNIPGQVEETQYF.

The chain carries TRBV4-1 and TRBJ1-1, with D perhaps matching TRBD1 (6 bases). This CDR3 is built from 12 residues. Trimming removed 5 bases from V and 14 bases from J, with 18 bases in between. CDR1 is MGHRA, CDR2 YSYEKL, per germline. The CDR3, as DNA: TGCGCCAGCAGCAGGACAGTTAATGTAGCCTTCTTT. As protein: CASSRTVNVAFF.

Concerning this clonotype itself: No conserved phenylalanine or tryptophan is present at the end of the CDR3, so a read error is the likely explanation. The V gene is TRBV5-1, the J gene TRBJ1-5, with D possibly matching TRBD1 (5 bases). Germline CDR1 reads SGHRS; CDR2 reads YFSETQ. The V end was cut by 4 bases, the J end by 3 bases, with 17 bases between. This CDR3 is built from 16 residues. CDR3 coding DNA: TGCGCCAGCAGCCCGGGGACCTCCGTGTCCAATCAGCCCCAGCATTAT. This codes for CASSPGTSVSNQPQHY.

With regard to this clonotype: The germline gene is not matched at one end of the junction; a read error may be the cause. The V and J genes are TRBV29-1 and TRBJ1-1, with no clear D. CDR1 and CDR2 (germline): SQVTM, ANQGSEA. The CDR3 length is 13 residues. This chain's CDR3 is CSVECRGLTGAFF. The CDR3 coding sequence is TGCAGCGTTGAGTGTCGGGGTTTGACTGGAGCTTTCTTT.

As for this clonotype: A much larger clone sits a single nucleotide away, making a read error possible. Without the conserved terminal phenylalanine or tryptophan, this CDR3 likely stems from a read error. The V gene is TRBV12-3 or TRBV12-4, the J gene TRBJ1-5; no definite D call. Between the trimmed V and J ends, which lost 5 bases and 2 bases, there was a span of 13 bases. The CDR3 is made up of 15 amino acids. CDR3 in amino acids: CASSPTGRGNQPQHS. CDR3 in DNA: TGTGCCAGCAGTCCTACCGGTCGGGGCAATCAGCCCCAGCATTCT.

The chain has TRBV27 and TRBJ1-5; D is uncertain. The germline V gene has CDR1 MNHEY and CDR2 SMNVEV (reference sequence). Trimming shortened V by 3 bases and J by 0 bases, and 18 bases separated the two germline ends. The CDR3 consists of 18 residues. CDR3 sequence: CASSFRLPTADSNQPQHF. The CDR3 nucleotides read TGTGCCAGCAGTTTTCGGCTCCCGACGGCAGATAGCAATCAGCCCCAGCATTTT.

This chain connects TRBV29-1 to TRBJ2-5; TRBD2 aligns across 14 bases. The end of the DNA fits TRBJ2-1 better, so the J call may be wrong. The CDR3 spans 16 residues. CDR1 and CDR2 (germline): SQVTM, ANQGSEA. The chain's CDR3 is CSVENRGLAGVETQFF. The CDR3, as DNA: TGCAGCGTTGAAAACCGGGGACTAGCGGGAGTAGAGACCCAGTTCTTC.

As regards this clonotype: Its ends do not fully match the called genes, so a read error is possible. The genes are TRBV11-2 and TRBJ2-3, with unresolved D. This CDR3 contains 16 residues. Per the germline V gene, CDR1 is SGHAT and CDR2 is FQNNGV. The CDR3 protein is CASSPEYGSYIGTQYF. CDR3 nucleotide sequence: TGCGCCAGCAGCCCCGAATACGGGTCTTACATTGGTACGCAGTATTTT.

This clonotype came up once. Lacking the conserved final phenylalanine or tryptophan, this CDR3 likely reflects a read error. The limits of the CDR3 on the DNA are not certain, so only TCRdb's listed CDR3 is given. This chain joins TRBV4-1 and TRBJ2-3; the DNA was not used to check the table's D call, TRBD1. From its first to its last residue, the CDR3 has 16 amino acids. The germline V gene encodes CDR1 MGHRA and CDR2 YSYEKL. This chain's CDR3 is CASSQIRGQLTDTRYL.

Turning to this clonotype: At one end the junction does not follow the germline gene, possibly because of a read error. J is TRBJ2-1 and V is TRBV7-8; 7 positions match TRBD2. The CDR3 has 14 amino acids. Germline V gene data show CDR1 as SGHVS and CDR2 as FQNEAQ. CDR3 coding DNA: TGTGCCAGCAGTGATAGTAGGGACTACAAAGAGCAGTTCTTC. It encodes CASSDSRDYKEQFF.

This clonotype has a single count. This sequence joins TRBV6-5 and TRBJ2-1; 11 bases agree with TRBD2. Looked up from germline, CDR1 is MNHEY and CDR2 is SVGAGI. V was clipped by 9 bases and J by 5 bases; unmatched bases: 9. The CDR3 sequence is 15 residues long. This CDR3 is CARSRLAGRHNEQFF. CDR3 coding DNA: TGTGCCAGGAGTCGACTAGCGGGACGTCACAATGAGCAGTTCTTC.

This clonotype has only a few counts. This chain uses TRBV6-5 with TRBJ2-7; unclear D gene. The CDR3 runs 13 residues. Germline V lookup: CDR1 MNHEY, CDR2 SVGAGI. V was clipped by 2 bases and J by 0 bases, with 5 bases between them. CDR3 residues: CASSYPSSYEQYF. As DNA, the CDR3 is TGTGCCAGCAGTTACCCCAGCTCCTACGAGCAGTACTTC.